This T cell receptor beta chain was captured by sequencing in a study of Graves' ophthalmopathy and Graves' hyperthyroidism. CAS ≥3, NOSPECS ≥4, moderate-to-severe activity and duration under 3 months marked donors with ophthalmopathy. The study, taken as a whole, reports: Classification of ophthalmopathy versus stable hyperthyroidism by a 13-signature model yielded 85% to 90% sensitivity and around 76% specificity.

Investigators amplified TCR beta CDR3 regions from RNA transcripts. RT-PCR with HTBI primers came first, then second-round multiplex PCR. TCRdb used MiXCR to reprocess the multiplex PCR reads, holding one entry per CDR3 protein. The data hold 350,000 to 450,000 distinct CDR3 sequences, with around 18% observed a single time. This clonotype was counted many times. The antigen is undetermined. CDR3 length equals 15 residues. Trimming removed 5 bases at V and 2 bases at J, with 16 bases between. This TCR derives from a woman aged 18-29 years with Graves' ophthalmopathy. The sequenced sample was peripheral blood. The chain recombines TRBV12-3 or TRBV12-4 with TRBJ2-7, with TRBD2 as a possible D gene (6 bases). CDR3 protein: CASSLPGLKAYEQYF. CDR3 nucleotide sequence: TGTGCCAGCAGTCTGCCGGGACTCAAGGCCTACGAGCAGTACTTC.